The source of this T cell receptor (beta chain) is a study of cytomegalovirus exposure and HLA in healthy donors. Both 60 Vbeta primers and 13 Jbeta primers went into the PCR. Sequenced by immunoSEQ multiplex PCR; TCRdb stores in-frame clones only, minus some. Of 75,000 to 95,000 clones in the sample, around 78% were seen once. CDR1 SEHNR and CDR2 FQNEAQ come from the germline V gene (reference sequence). The CDR3 spans 15 residues. Trimming at V came to 5 bases and at J to 4 bases, leaving 7 bases not matched to a gene. This chain uses TRBV7-9 with TRBJ2-2; 7 nucleotides align to TRBD1. The sequencing input was PBMCs. The sequence was collected from a male donor in good health and CMV-seropositive. The CDR3, as DNA: TGTGCCAGCAGCAGCCGGGACAGATTCACCGGGGAGCTGTTTTTT. Translated, it gives CASSSRDRFTGELFF.